This entry lists 22 T cell receptor beta chains sequenced from one sample in a study of T cells in Graves' hyperthyroidism and ophthalmopathy. The CDR3 regions of TCR beta were amplified from RNA transcripts. The primer set for the first-round RT-PCR of the TCR CDR3 was HTBI. From the multiplex PCR reads, TCRdb called clonotypes with MiXCR, one entry per CDR3 protein. The repertoire includes about 250,000 distinct CDR3 sequences, approximately 16% of them detected once, and about 33% sits in the top ten. Material: blood. The receptors were gathered from a woman aged 45-60 years with Graves' hyperthyroidism that later progressed to Graves' ophthalmopathy.

The chain joins TRBV19 to TRBJ1-5; D not certain. Germline CDR1 reads LNHDA; CDR2 reads SQIVND (reference sequence). Trimming left V 3 bases short and J 4 bases short, with 13 bases between. CDR3 length: 15 residues. CDR3: CASSMLAGPNQPQHF. The CDR3 nucleotides read TGTGCCAGTAGTATGCTAGCCGGGCCTAATCAGCCCCAGCATTTT.

In this sample, this clonotype turned up many times. The rearrangement links TRBV10-1 to TRBJ1-5; unclear D gene. Trimming removed 2 bases from V and 0 bases from J, with 2 bases in between. The CDR3 extends over 13 amino acids. Per the germline V gene, CDR1 is WNHNN and CDR2 is SYGVQD (reference sequence). The CDR3 DNA reads as TGCGCCAGCAGTGAGGGTAGCAATCAGCCCCAGCATTTT. Translation: CASSEGSNQPQHF.

This clonotype occurred many times. J is TRBJ2-3 and V is TRBV28; 8 positions match TRBD2. CDR1 and CDR2 from the germline V gene are MDHEN and SYDVKM. The CDR3 contains 13 residues. Trimming removed 2 bases from V and 5 bases from J; junction bases left unmatched: 0. The CDR3 nucleotides are TGTGCCAGCAGTTTACTAGCGGGAGATACGCAGTATTTT. As protein: CASSLLAGDTQYF.

The genes are TRBV28 and TRBJ2-5, with 9 bases fitting TRBD2. CDR1 and CDR2 (germline): MDHEN, SYDVKM. The CDR3 totals 16 residues. After removal of 3 bases from V and 5 bases from J, the junction contained 10 bases not matched to a gene. For the CDR3, the DNA is TGTGCCAGCAGTTTCGCGGGAGGGATAAGGCGGGAGACCCAGTACTTC. This gives the protein CASSFAGGIRRETQYF.

This clonotype was seen at least ten times. The rearrangement uses TRBV2 and TRBJ2-3; unclear D gene. The germline V and J ends were trimmed by 8 bases and 7 bases, with 16 bases remaining between them. Per the germline V gene, CDR1 is SNHLY and CDR2 is FYNNEI. CDR3 size: 13 residues. The CDR3 DNA is TGTGCCAGCGCTAACGGGCCCGAAAATACGCAGTATTTT. It specifies CASANGPENTQYF.

J is TRBJ1-2 and V is TRBV25-1; no firm D call. The germline V and J ends were trimmed by 0 bases and 6 bases, with 2 bases remaining between them. CDR3 length: 11 residues. The germline gives CDR1 MGHDK, CDR2 SYGVNS. The CDR3 loop is CASSEYNGYTF. CDR3 DNA: TGTGCCAGCAGTGAATATAATGGCTACACCTTC.

The CDR3 coding sequence is TGTGCTATCAGGGGGCGGGAAGCCATGAACACTGAAGCTTTCTTT. Its protein is CAIRGREAMNTEAFF. This chain uses TRBV6-1 with TRBJ1-1, with 8 bases lining up with TRBD1. The CDR3 has 15 amino acids. Germline CDR1 MNHNS, CDR2 SASEGT.

This clonotype was seen repeatedly, ten times or more. This chain connects TRBV27 to TRBJ2-5; 8 positions agree with TRBD2. Germline values: CDR1 MNHEY, CDR2 SMNVEV (reference sequence). Losses at the gene ends were 2 bases for V and 5 bases for J; bases not matched to a gene: 10. CDR3 size: 16 residues. The CDR3 spells CASSLGREVAPETQYF. DNA of the CDR3: TGTGCCAGCAGTTTAGGGCGGGAGGTGGCACCGGAGACCCAGTACTTC.

This clonotype has ten or more counts. The genes are TRBV7-2 and TRBJ2-5; D might be TRBD1 (5 bases). Germline-derived CDR1 and CDR2 are SGHTA and FQGNSA. The CDR3 extends over 14 amino acids. V lost 1 base, J lost 4 bases, and 10 bases lay in between. The CDR3 nucleotides are TGTGCCAGCAGCTTAGACCAGGGTGGAGAGACCCAGTACTTC. This sequence encodes CASSLDQGGETQYF.

This clonotype was counted only a few times. The V gene is TRBV19, the J gene TRBJ2-3; TRBD2 agrees at 9 bases. The CDR3 is made up of 17 amino acids. Trimming took 4 bases from V and 0 from J; bases not matched to a gene: 8. Germline CDR1 reads LNHDA; CDR2 reads SQIVND (reference sequence). CDR3 sequence: CASSNYGAGGSTDTQYF. The CDR3 bases are TGTGCCAGTAGTAACTACGGCGCGGGAGGGAGCACAGATACGCAGTATTTT.

This clonotype was recorded many times. This rearrangement joins TRBV6-1 to TRBJ1-5, with D perhaps matching TRBD1 (5 bases). The CDR3 sequence is 14 residues long. The V and J ends lost 7 bases and 2 bases respectively, with 12 bases between them. Per germline, CDR1 MNHNS and CDR2 SASEGT. The CDR3 protein is CASKPQERNQPQHF. The CDR3 DNA is TGTGCCAGCAAGCCACAGGAGCGCAATCAGCCCCAGCATTTT.

As DNA, the CDR3 is TGCAGTTCCGATTTAAATGAAAAACTGTTTTTT. This sequence encodes CSSDLNEKLFF. V is TRBV20-1 and J is TRBJ1-4, with unresolved D. CDR3 length equals 11 residues. With 8 bases removed from V and 5 bases from J, the gap between germline ends came to 9 bases. The germline CDR1 and CDR2 sequences are DFQATT and SNEGSKA (reference sequence).

The rearrangement joins TRBV11-2 to TRBJ2-2, with TRBD2 as a possible D gene (5 bases). The CDR3 consists of 13 residues. Germline V gives CDR1 SGHAT, CDR2 FQNNGV. Deletions cut 5 bases from V and 8 bases from J, with 12 bases between. Written as DNA, the CDR3 is TGTGCCAGCAGCGTCCCGGGGAGTGGGGAGCTGTTTTTT. It encodes CASSVPGSGELFF. Supplemented by reference TRBV11-2 and TRBJ2-2, the full variable domain reads EAGVAQSPRYKIIEKRQSVAFWCNPISGHATLYWYQQILGQGPKLLIQFQNNGVVDDSQLPKDRFSAERLKGVDSTLKIQPAKLEDSAVYLCASSVPGSGELFFGEGSRLTVL.

This chain joins TRBV20-1 and TRBJ2-1, with 7 bases matching TRBD2. Germline V lookup: CDR1 DFQATT, CDR2 SNEGSKA (reference sequence). The CDR3 extends over 14 amino acids. V gave up 5 bases and J gave up 8 bases; unmatched junction bases: 12. In nucleotides, the CDR3 is TGCAGTGCTCCTGAAGCGGGACCTGGCGATGAGCAGTTCTTC. Translated: CSAPEAGPGDEQFF.

This clonotype has at least ten counts. V is TRBV6-2 or TRBV6-3 and J is TRBJ1-5; D not resolved. CDR1 MNHEY and CDR2 SVGEGT come from the germline V gene. CDR3 size: 15 residues. Deletions cut 6 bases from V and 0 bases from J, with 12 bases between. This CDR3 is CASSAGRYSNQPQHF. The CDR3 DNA reads TGTGCCAGCAGCGCGGGCAGATATAGCAATCAGCCCCAGCATTTT.

This clonotype was counted at least ten times. This sequence joins TRBV29-1 and TRBJ2-3; D remains ambiguous. Germline-derived CDR1 and CDR2 are SQVTM and ANQGSEA. The V gene lost 7 bases and the J gene lost 6 bases, with 20 bases spanning the gap. The CDR3 covers 14 residues. The DNA of the CDR3 is TGCAGCGCCAAAGATCCGGTCGGTACCGATACGCAGTATTTT. It is translated as CSAKDPVGTDTQYF.

The chain employs TRBV2 and TRBJ1-3; D gene uncertain. The CDR3 consists of 14 residues. CDR1 and CDR2 (germline): SNHLY, FYNNEI. V shed 6 bases and J shed 0 bases, with 9 bases lying between them. CDR3 region: CASRELHSGNTIYF. The DNA for the CDR3 is TGTGCCAGCAGGGAACTGCACTCTGGAAACACCATATATTTT.

In its sample, this clonotype was seen many times. V usage is TRBV6-1 and J usage is TRBJ2-1; 15 bases line up with TRBD2. The CDR3 is made up of 14 amino acids. CDR1 is MNHNS and CDR2 is SASEGT in the germline V gene. J lost 9 bases, V lost 7 bases, and 4 bases had no gene match. CDR3 coding DNA: TGTGCCAGCATTCCGGGACTAGCGGGAGGTGAGCAGTTCTTC. Translating gives CASIPGLAGGEQFF.

This clonotype was picked up many times. This sequence joins TRBV3-1 and TRBJ2-2; D is unresolved. CDR3 length: 13 amino acids. Between the trimmed V and J ends, which lost 0 bases and 8 bases, there was a span of 7 bases. Germline V lookup: CDR1 LGHDT, CDR2 YNNKEL (reference sequence). The CDR3 reads CASSQDYSGELFF. CDR3 coding DNA: TGTGCCAGCAGCCAAGACTACTCGGGGGAGCTGTTTTTT.

In its sample, this clonotype was seen many times. The chain employs TRBV11-3 and TRBJ2-1; TRBD1 aligns across 10 bases. The V segment lost 1 base and the J segment 8 bases; nucleotides outside the gene matches: 5. Per the germline V gene, CDR1 is SGHNT and CDR2 is YENEEA. CDR3 size: 15 residues. DNA for the CDR3: TGTGCCAGCAGCTTAGCGGGACAGGGGTTGGATGAGCAGTTCTTC. Amino acids: CASSLAGQGLDEQFF.

This clonotype has more than one count but fewer than ten. One end of the junction fails to match germline, which may point to a read error. The V gene is TRBV7-2, the J gene TRBJ1-5; D gene ambiguous. Germline V gene lookup returns CDR1 SGHTA and CDR2 FQGNSA. This CDR3 is 18 amino acids long. The DNA of the CDR3 is TGTGCCAACAGCTCCCCGAAAGGTGGCGGCCTTAGGGATCAGCCCCAGCATTTT. It specifies CANSSPKGGGLRDQPQHF. The full variable domain, in which reference TRBV7-2 and TRBJ1-5 provide the parts outside the CDR3, is GAGVSQSPSNKVTEKGKDVELRCDPISGHTALYWYRQSLGQGLEFLIYFQGNSAPDKSGLPSDRFSAERTGGSVSTLTIQRTQQEDSAVYLCANSSPKGGGLRDQPQHFGDGTRLSIL.

This clonotype has a handful of counts. V is TRBV24-1 and J is TRBJ2-2, with 11 bases aligning to TRBD2. V gave up 7 bases and J gave up 4 bases; unmatched junction bases: 16. Germline CDR1 and CDR2: KGHDR and SFDVKD. There are 19 residues in the CDR3. CDR3 bases: TGTGCCACCAGCGAGTCGATAGCGGGAGGGCCCGTAATCACCGGGGAGCTGTTTTTT. It specifies CATSESIAGGPVITGELFF.